This record covers a single TCR beta chain. This clonotype has a count of ten or more. The antigen it recognizes is unknown. Base qualities are not recorded, but no much larger clone differs from it by a single base. The data originate from a study of tumor-infiltrating lymphocytes in oesophageal squamous cell carcinoma (dated by TCRdb to the mid-2010s). V is shortened by 1 base, J by 4 bases, and the region joining them spans 9 bases. CDR1 SGHAT and CDR2 FQNNGV were looked up in the germline V gene. The CDR3 runs 14 amino acids, cysteine and phenylalanine included. Only the CDR3 region is kept as DNA, spanning 42 bases read in frame from base 1. Library method: PCR. Sequencing used an Illumina HiSeq 2000. The raw public data were reprocessed by TCRdb itself: fastp quality trimming at Q25, MiXCR clonotype calling, in-frame beta chains only. Rows matching on CDR3 protein sequence are summarized as one entry with the most common DNA and genes. The sample table holds approximately 22,000 distinct CDR3 sequences, of which under 35% were seen once. The ten largest clones take up approximately 19% of the sample.

Material: esophageal tumor tissue. The sequence came from a female donor with esophageal squamous cell carcinoma. The rearrangement joined TRBV11-2 to TRBJ2-3; a tentative D match to TRBD2 spans 5 bases. The DNA sequence is given as TGTGCCAGCAGCTTAGGACGGGATTCAGATACGCAGTATTTT. Translation gives CASSLGRDSDTQYF. Outside the CDR3, residues come from the reference TRBV11-2 and TRBJ2-3 proteins, so the full variable domain is: EAGVAQSPRYKIIEKRQSVAFWCNPISGHATLYWYQQILGQGPKLLIQFQNNGVVDDSQLPKDRFSAERLKGVDSTLKIQPAKLEDSAVYLCASSLGRDSDTQYFGPGTRLTVL.